This passage covers 11 T cell receptor beta chains from one sample sequenced in a study of shared clonotypes between healthy human individuals. Data came from immunoSEQ multiplex PCR; TCRdb stores just in-frame clones and leaves some out. The data show more than 2 million clones, over 85% seen once. Positively selected for CCR7, the CD45RO-negative cells used as naive CD8 cells excluded terminally differentiated effector memory CD45RA+ cells. Sequencing input: naive CD8+ T cells sorted from blood. Receptor source: a man between 18 and 29 years old in good health.

The chain couples TRBV10-1 to TRBJ2-2; D is unresolved. Trimming shortened V by 11 bases and J by 5 bases, and 9 bases separated the two germline ends. This CDR3 comprises 11 residues. From germline, CDR1 is WNHNN and CDR2 SYGVQD (reference sequence). This CDR3 reads CALVSTGELFF. Written as DNA, the CDR3 is TGCGCCTTGGTCTCTACCGGGGAGCTGTTTTTT.

The chain recombines TRBV4-3 with TRBJ2-5, with 8 bases that match TRBD2. The germline CDR1 and CDR2 sequences are LGHNA and YSLEER. V dropped 3 bases and J dropped 3; count of bases not matched to a gene: 21. The CDR3 has 20 residues. CDR3 region: CASSQAWTSRRREKEETQYF. The CDR3 DNA follows: TGCGCCAGCAGCCAGGCTTGGACTAGCAGGAGAAGGGAAAAGGAAGAGACCCAGTACTTC.

The chain joins TRBV2 to TRBJ2-1; 9 bases are a match to TRBD2. Germline CDR1 reads SNHLY; CDR2 reads FYNNEI. This CDR3 is built from 14 residues. The junction had 5 bases not matched to a gene; V was cut back by 6 bases and J by 5 bases. CDR3 DNA sequence: TGTGCCAGCAGATTAGCGGGAGAAGACAATGAGCAGTTCTTC. Translation gives CASRLAGEDNEQFF.

V is TRBV16 and J is TRBJ2-7, with unresolved D. The CDR3 totals 12 residues. Germline V gene sequence: CDR1 KGHSY, CDR2 FQNENV. Between the trimmed V and J ends, which lost 0 bases and 4 bases, there was a span of 4 bases. CDR3 nucleotides: TGTGCCAGCAGCCAATCGGGTTACGAGCAGTACTTC. Protein sequence: CASSQSGYEQYF.

The chain is built from TRBV2 and TRBJ2-1, with D perhaps matching TRBD2 (5 bases). CDR3 length: 15 residues. Trimming stripped 3 bases from V and 7 bases from J, with 16 bases between. Germline V gene sequence: CDR1 SNHLY, CDR2 FYNNEI. For the CDR3, the DNA is TGTGCCAGCAGTGATCCGGACCGGGGTAATAATGAGCAGTTCTTC. It encodes CASSDPDRGNNEQFF.

This chain links TRBV6-1 with TRBJ2-1, with D possibly matching TRBD2 (6 bases). V lost 1 base, J lost 3 bases, and 7 bases lay in between. CDR1 is MNHNS, CDR2 SASEGT, per germline. The CDR3 contains 14 residues. The CDR3 here is CASSEGLVYNEQFF. CDR3 sequence (DNA): TGTGCCAGCAGTGAAGGACTAGTCTACAATGAGCAGTTCTTC.

CDR3 sequence: CASSSTTGAYEQYF. CDR3 sequence (DNA): TGTGCCAGCAGCTCTACGACAGGCGCCTACGAGCAGTACTTC. This chain connects TRBV7-9 to TRBJ2-7, with a possible D match to TRBD1 (6 bases). Germline loops: CDR1 SEHNR, CDR2 FQNEAQ (reference sequence). CDR3 length: 14 residues. V lost 4 bases, J lost 2 bases, and 12 bases lay in between.

The rearrangement links TRBV21-1 to TRBJ1-2; the table gives TRBD1 as D, unverified against the DNA. TRBV21-1 is a listed pseudogene. The CDR3 loop spans 17 amino acids. This CDR3 reads CASGAQKGTGIIHGYTF. Written as DNA, the CDR3 is TGTGCCAGCGGGGCCCAAAAGGGGACAGGGATCATACATGGCTACACCTTC.

The genes are TRBV2 and TRBJ2-3; TRBD2 agrees at 10 bases. Germline V lookup: CDR1 SNHLY, CDR2 FYNNEI. This CDR3 is built from 16 residues. V lost 6 bases, J lost 6 bases, and 12 bases stayed unmatched. The CDR3 is CASSETLAGESDTQYF. In DNA form, the CDR3 reads TGTGCCAGCAGCGAAACCCTAGCGGGAGAGTCGGATACGCAGTATTTT. Supplemented by reference TRBV2 and TRBJ2-3, the full variable domain reads EPEVTQTPSHQVTQMGQEVILRCVPISNHLYFYWYRQILGQKVEFLVSFYNNEISEKSEIFDDQFSVERPDGSNFTLKIRSTKLEDSAMYFCASSETLAGESDTQYFGPGTRLTVL.

J is TRBJ2-7 and V is TRBV5-5, with a weak D call TRBD2 (5 bases). The CDR3 has 19 residues. Trimming took 0 bases from V and 1 from J, leaving 23 bases between them. Germline V gene sequence: CDR1 SGHKS, CDR2 YYEKEE (reference sequence). The CDR3 reads CASSLAVTLGVELSYEQYF. Written as DNA, the CDR3 is TGTGCCAGCAGCTTGGCAGTCACACTGGGAGTGGAGCTTTCCTACGAGCAGTACTTC.

V usage is TRBV5-1 and J usage is TRBJ1-6, with a possible D match to TRBD1 (6 bases). Trimming shortened V by 0 bases and J by 10 bases, and 11 bases separated the two germline ends. Per the germline V gene, CDR1 is SGHRS and CDR2 is YFSETQ. The CDR3 runs to 14 residues. CDR3 amino acids: CASSLDRAGSPLHF. In DNA form, the CDR3 reads TGCGCCAGCAGCTTGGACAGGGCTGGCTCACCCCTCCACTTT.